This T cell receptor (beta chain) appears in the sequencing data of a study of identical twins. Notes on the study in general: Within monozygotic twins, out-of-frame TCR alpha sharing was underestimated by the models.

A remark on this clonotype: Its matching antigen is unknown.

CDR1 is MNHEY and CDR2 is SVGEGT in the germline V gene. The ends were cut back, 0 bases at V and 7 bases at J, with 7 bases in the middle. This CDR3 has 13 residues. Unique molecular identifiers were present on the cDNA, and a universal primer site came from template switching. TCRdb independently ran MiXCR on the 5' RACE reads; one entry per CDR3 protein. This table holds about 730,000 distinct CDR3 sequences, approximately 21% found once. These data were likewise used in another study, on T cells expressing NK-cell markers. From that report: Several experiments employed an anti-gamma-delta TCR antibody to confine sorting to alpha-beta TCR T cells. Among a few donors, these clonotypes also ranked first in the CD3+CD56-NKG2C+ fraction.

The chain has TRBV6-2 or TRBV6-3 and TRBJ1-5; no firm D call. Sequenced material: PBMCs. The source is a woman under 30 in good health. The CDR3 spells CASSYSDTQPQHF. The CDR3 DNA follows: TGTGCCAGCAGTTACTCCGATACCCAGCCCCAGCATTTT.